Described below is a single T cell receptor (beta chain) sequence and its context. Germline-derived CDR1 and CDR2 are WSHSY and SAAADI. V lost 4 bases and J 5 bases, leaving 11 bases between the germline ends. CDR3 length: 13 amino acids. In the original analysis: Reference gene primer amplification in the assay estimated nucleated cell counts. Repertoires were generated with immunoSEQ multiplex PCR, while TCRdb's copy carries only in-frame clones and drops some. V, J and clone size reflect that table, while D and trimming were determined from the DNA. The data show 20,000 or so clones, 65% to 90% seen once. The sample is drawn from a study of blood T cell repertoires in COVID-19. About the study: The study drew acute and convalescent COVID-19 samples from the United States, Italy and Spain. Nucleic acid was either cDNA or gDNA, and it came from T cells, B-cell-depleted T cells, or PBMCs.

The receptor was isolated from an older man with acute or convalescent COVID-19. The sequencing sample was made of peripheral blood. The J gene is TRBJ2-5, the V gene TRBV10-2; no clear D gene. CDR3 in DNA: TGCGCCAGCAGTGTGGGTTCTAGGGAGACCCAGTACTTC. Protein sequence: CASSVGSRETQYF.